Listed below are T cell receptor beta chains from one sample, sequenced in a study of T-cell reconstitution after alpha-beta-depleted transplantation in children. TCRdb redid the calling of the PCR reads with MiXCR, one entry per CDR3 protein. The table has about 610,000 distinct CDR3 sequences, under 12% seen once. Sequences were derived from PBMCs from the stem cell graft donor, sampled from the stem cell graft. The receptors come from a human donor who donated a stem cell graft to a child with acute myeloid leukemia. Each CDR3 is given with its conserved first and last residue.

CASRGRMGVETQYF TRBV2
CASSGTSGRDNEQFF TRBV12-3/TRBV12-4
CASSEALRASRRTDTQYF TRBV6-1
CASSQSIAESYEQYF TRBV3-1
CASSGRQGPRISYEQYF TRBV28
CSAPTPDGNTGELFF TRBV20-1
CASSLDLFRSGEQYF TRBV7-6
CASSQVGAIIYEQYF TRBV4-1
CASSGTGPYEQYF TRBV27
CASTLRLAGVSDTQYF TRBV7-9
CSAGLLGGAKNIQYF TRBV20-1